Presented here are 18 T cell receptor beta chains from one specimen sequenced in a study of blood T cell repertoires in COVID-19. Profiling relied on immunoSEQ multiplex PCR, and the TCRdb table lists in-frame clones only, not all of them. There are some 130,000 clones in the sample; around 82% occur only once, and 1.4% to 1.5% lies in the top ten. The material sequenced was peripheral blood. The receptors derive from a man aged 55 to 70 with acute or convalescent COVID-19.

V gene TRBV27 combines with J gene TRBJ2-7; TRBD2 agrees at 8 bases. The CDR3 is made up of 15 amino acids. Germline loops: CDR1 MNHEY, CDR2 SMNVEV (reference sequence). V was pared by 5 bases and J by 2 bases, with 8 bases of the junction left unmatched. DNA of the CDR3: TGTGCCAGCAGTCGGAAAGCGGGAGACGCCTACGAGCAGTACTTC. It encodes CASSRKAGDAYEQYF.

This rearrangement joins TRBV6-1 to TRBJ2-7, with no clear D. Germline-derived CDR1 and CDR2 are MNHNS and SASEGT. The CDR3 sequence is 13 residues long. The germline V and J ends were trimmed by 2 bases and 0 bases, with 5 bases remaining between them. CDR3 amino acids: CASSEQASYEQYF. The CDR3 coding sequence is TGTGCCAGCAGTGAACAGGCCTCCTACGAGCAGTACTTC.

The CDR3 coding sequence is TGCAGCGTTGAGGAGTTGACAGGGGAAGAAGAAAAACTGTTTTTT. This translates into CSVEELTGEEEKLFF. The chain carries TRBV29-1 and TRBJ1-4; 8 nucleotides line up with TRBD1. This CDR3 has 15 residues. CDR1 and CDR2 (germline): SQVTM, ANQGSEA. Trimming removed 3 bases from V and 8 bases from J; junction bases left unmatched: 11.

The chain employs TRBV28 and TRBJ1-2; 9 bases line up with TRBD1. The junction had 14 bases not matched to a gene; V was cut back by 5 bases and J by 4 bases. CDR3 length: 17 amino acids. CDR1 is MDHEN and CDR2 is SYDVKM in the germline V gene. The CDR3 spells CASSNPVGQGLSYGYTF. As DNA, the CDR3 is TGTGCCAGCAGTAACCCGGTGGGACAGGGCCTGAGCTATGGCTACACCTTC.

The chain uses TRBV6-1 and TRBJ2-1; TRBD2 matches 7 bases. The V gene end was trimmed by 4 bases and the J gene end by 7 bases; junction bases not matched to a gene: 16. The CDR3 is 17 amino acids. CDR1 is MNHNS, CDR2 SASEGT, per germline. In DNA form, the CDR3 reads TGTGCCAGCAGTGCCATAAAGCGGGGTAGGACAAAGAATGAGCAGTTCTTC. Encoded protein: CASSAIKRGRTKNEQFF.

V usage is TRBV9 and J usage is TRBJ1-6; 9 nucleotides match TRBD1. The CDR3 covers 14 residues. Germline V CDR1 and CDR2: SGDLS, YYNGEE. V gave up 4 bases and J gave up 10 bases; unmatched junction bases: 6. The CDR3 DNA is TGTGCCAGCAGCCTCGGACAGGGGACCTCACCCCTCCACTTT. Its translation: CASSLGQGTSPLHF.

In this sample, this clone turned up once. The rearrangement links TRBV10-1 to TRBJ2-5; TRBD2 agrees at 10 bases. Trimming removed 4 bases from V and 2 bases from J; junction bases left unmatched: 4. CDR1 and CDR2 from the germline V gene are WNHNN and SYGVQD (reference sequence). This CDR3 has 15 amino acids. CDR3 DNA: TGCGCCAGCAGTGGAACTAGCGGGGCGCAAGAGACCCAGTACTTC. The encoded protein is CASSGTSGAQETQYF.

This chain links TRBV2 with TRBJ1-1; D is ambiguous. Looked up from germline, CDR1 is SNHLY and CDR2 is FYNNEI. The ends were cut back, 3 bases at V and 2 bases at J, with 4 bases in the middle. This CDR3 is built from 12 residues. The chain's CDR3 is CASSDYNTEAFF. CDR3 DNA: TGTGCCAGCAGTGACTATAACACTGAAGCTTTCTTT.

The chain joins TRBV6-1 to TRBJ2-7; 7 positions match TRBD2. With V trimmed by 1 base and J by 0 bases, 6 bases remained unmatched. Germline values: CDR1 MNHNS, CDR2 SASEGT. The CDR3 totals 16 residues. Here the CDR3 DNA reads TGTGCCAGCAGTGAAGTTTACAGGACTAGCTCCTACGAGCAGTACTTC. Translation: CASSEVYRTSSYEQYF.

For the CDR3, the DNA is TGTGCCAGCAGCCCACAGGGGAGGTCCGAAGCTTTCTTT. It specifies CASSPQGRSEAFF. The chain recombines TRBV5-4 with TRBJ1-1, with 7 bases fitting TRBD1. This CDR3 spans 13 amino acids. Germline trimming cut 4 bases from V and 8 bases from J; bases unmatched to any gene: 8. The germline V gene encodes CDR1 SGHNT and CDR2 YYREEE (reference sequence).

V gene TRBV10-3 combines with J gene TRBJ1-1; 7 bases fit TRBD1. With 10 bases clipped from V and 4 bases from J, the junction kept 15 bases outside the gene matches. Germline V CDR1 and CDR2: ENHRY, SYGVKD. The CDR3 contains 15 residues. The DNA for the CDR3 is TGTGCCACTCACGCTCGGGACAGTTACCGCACTGAAGCTTTCTTT. Translating gives CATHARDSYRTEAFF.

As DNA, the CDR3 is TGTGCCAGCAGCTTAGTATCAGGGCAAGAGACCCAGTACTTC. This gives the protein CASSLVSGQETQYF. V gene TRBV7-8 combines with J gene TRBJ2-5, with D maybe TRBD1 (5 bases). V was trimmed by 1 base and J by 2 bases, leaving 8 bases between them. This CDR3 contains 14 residues. Germline V gene data show CDR1 as SGHVS and CDR2 as FQNEAQ.

J is TRBJ2-1 and V is TRBV7-2; 7 bases map to TRBD2. Trimming took 1 base from V and 4 from J; bases not matched to a gene: 10. This CDR3 region has 17 residues. The germline V gene has CDR1 SGHTA and CDR2 FQGNSA. The chain's CDR3 is CASSLVGASSGYNEQFF. In DNA, the CDR3 is TGTGCCAGCAGCTTAGTAGGGGCTTCTAGCGGATACAATGAGCAGTTCTTC.

The sample holds one count of this clone. This chain joins TRBV5-4 and TRBJ2-5; maybe TRBD1 (6 bases). V was cut by 0 bases and J by 5 bases, with 11 bases left in between. The CDR3 loop spans 14 amino acids. The germline V gene has CDR1 SGHNT and CDR2 YYREEE (reference sequence). The CDR3 here is CASSLDRALETQYF. Written as DNA, the CDR3 is TGTGCCAGCAGCTTGGACAGGGCATTGGAGACCCAGTACTTC.

This rearrangement joins TRBV4-1 to TRBJ1-1; D may be TRBD1 (5 bases). V shed 4 bases and J shed 0 bases, with 21 bases lying between them. The CDR3 runs 18 residues. Per germline, CDR1 MGHRA and CDR2 YSYEKL. The CDR3 is CASSRTTPVQGMNTEAFF. The CDR3, as DNA: TGCGCCAGCAGCCGAACTACACCCGTCCAGGGCATGAACACTGAAGCTTTCTTT.

The genes are TRBV10-3 and TRBJ2-5; 12 positions agree with TRBD2. The CDR3 covers 16 residues. Germline V lookup: CDR1 ENHRY, CDR2 SYGVKD. With V trimmed by 4 bases and J by 1 base, 4 bases remained unmatched. This CDR3 reads CAISAGLAGLQETQYF. CDR3 nucleotides: TGTGCCATCAGTGCCGGACTAGCGGGACTCCAAGAGACCCAGTACTTC.

V usage is TRBV19 and J usage is TRBJ1-2, with TRBD1 matching 7 bases. From germline, CDR1 is LNHDA and CDR2 SQIVND (reference sequence). V shed 5 bases, J shed 2 bases, and the junction held 8 bases outside the gene matches. CDR3 length: 15 residues. CDR3 sequence (DNA): TGTGCCAGTAGTCTAGGACAGGCCCGGAACTATGGCTACACCTTC. This sequence encodes CASSLGQARNYGYTF.

This clone appeared a few times. The chain links TRBV30 to TRBJ2-1; a possible D gene is TRBD1 (6 bases). Germline V CDR1 and CDR2: GTSNPN, SVGIG (reference sequence). V was shortened by 0 bases and J by 1 base, with 13 bases between the two germline ends. This CDR3 comprises 16 residues. CDR3 region: CAWSVYGGLSYNEQFF. As DNA, the CDR3 is TGTGCCTGGAGTGTATATGGGGGCTTATCCTACAATGAGCAGTTCTTC.